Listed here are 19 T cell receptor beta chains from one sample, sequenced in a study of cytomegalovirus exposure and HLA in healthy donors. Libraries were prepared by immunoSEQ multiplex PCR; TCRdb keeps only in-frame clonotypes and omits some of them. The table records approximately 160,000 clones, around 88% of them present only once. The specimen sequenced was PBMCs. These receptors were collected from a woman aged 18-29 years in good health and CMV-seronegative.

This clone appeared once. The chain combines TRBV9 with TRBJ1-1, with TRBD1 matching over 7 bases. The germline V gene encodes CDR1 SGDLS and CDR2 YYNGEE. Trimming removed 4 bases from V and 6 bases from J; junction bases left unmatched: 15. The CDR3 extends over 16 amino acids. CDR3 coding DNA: TGTGCCAGCAGCCTAACATGGGACAGATCACTCCCTGAAGCTTTCTTT. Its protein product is CASSLTWDRSLPEAFF.

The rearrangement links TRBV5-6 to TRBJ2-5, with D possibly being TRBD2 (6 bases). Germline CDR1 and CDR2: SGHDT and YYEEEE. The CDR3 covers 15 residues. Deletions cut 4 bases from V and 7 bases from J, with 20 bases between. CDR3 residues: CASSLVRDSRRTQYF. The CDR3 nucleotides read TGTGCCAGCAGCCTGGTCCGGGACTCCCGACGGACCCAGTACTTC.

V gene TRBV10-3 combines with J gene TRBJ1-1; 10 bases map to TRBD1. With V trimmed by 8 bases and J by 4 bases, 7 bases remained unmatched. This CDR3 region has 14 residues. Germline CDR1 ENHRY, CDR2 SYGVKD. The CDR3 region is CAIRDRGGGTEAFF. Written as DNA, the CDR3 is TGTGCCATCCGGGACAGGGGTGGGGGCACTGAAGCTTTCTTT.

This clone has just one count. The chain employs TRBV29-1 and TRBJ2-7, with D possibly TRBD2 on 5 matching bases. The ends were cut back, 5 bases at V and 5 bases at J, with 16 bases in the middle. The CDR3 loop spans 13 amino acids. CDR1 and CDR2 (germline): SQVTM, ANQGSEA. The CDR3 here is CSVTGGSLHEQYF. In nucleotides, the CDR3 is TGCAGCGTTACCGGAGGTTCCCTCCACGAGCAGTACTTC.

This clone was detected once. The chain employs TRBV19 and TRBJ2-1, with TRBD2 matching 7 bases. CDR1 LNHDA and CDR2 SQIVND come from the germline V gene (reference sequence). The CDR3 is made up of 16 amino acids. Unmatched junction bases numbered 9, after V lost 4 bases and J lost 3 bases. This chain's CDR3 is CASSTLRLAVYNEQFF. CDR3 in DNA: TGTGCCAGTAGTACTCTCCGACTAGCTGTCTACAATGAGCAGTTCTTC.

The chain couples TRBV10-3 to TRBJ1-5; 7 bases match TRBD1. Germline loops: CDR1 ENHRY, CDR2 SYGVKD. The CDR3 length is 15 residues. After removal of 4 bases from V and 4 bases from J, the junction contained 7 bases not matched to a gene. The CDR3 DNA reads TGTGCCATCAGTGGGGGACAGAGGAAAAATCAGCCCCAGCATTTT. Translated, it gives CAISGGQRKNQPQHF.

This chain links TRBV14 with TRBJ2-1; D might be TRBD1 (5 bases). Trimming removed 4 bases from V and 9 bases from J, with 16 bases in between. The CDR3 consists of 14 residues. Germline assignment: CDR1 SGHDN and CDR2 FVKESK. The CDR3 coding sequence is TGTGCCAGCAGCCGGCGAGACCAGGGCGGTGAGCAGTTCTTC. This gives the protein CASSRRDQGGEQFF. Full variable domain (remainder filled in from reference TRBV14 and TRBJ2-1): EAGVTQFPSHSVIEKGQTVTLRCDPISGHDNLYWYRRVMGKEIKFLLHFVKESKQDESGMPNNRFLAERTGGTYSTLKVQPAELEDSGVYFCASSRRDQGGEQFFGPGTRLTVL.

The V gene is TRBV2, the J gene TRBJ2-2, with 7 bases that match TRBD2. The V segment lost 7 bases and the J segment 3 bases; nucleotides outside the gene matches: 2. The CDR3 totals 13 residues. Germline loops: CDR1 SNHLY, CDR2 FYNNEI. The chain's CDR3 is CASNGGYTGELFF. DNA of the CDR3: TGTGCCAGCAACGGGGGGTACACCGGGGAGCTGTTTTTT.

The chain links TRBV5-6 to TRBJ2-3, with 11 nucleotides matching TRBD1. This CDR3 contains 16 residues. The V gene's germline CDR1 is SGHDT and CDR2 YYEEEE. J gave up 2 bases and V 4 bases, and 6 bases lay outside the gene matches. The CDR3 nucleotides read TGTGCCAGCAGCACCCGGGACAGGGGGGCCACAGATACGCAGTATTTT. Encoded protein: CASSTRDRGATDTQYF.

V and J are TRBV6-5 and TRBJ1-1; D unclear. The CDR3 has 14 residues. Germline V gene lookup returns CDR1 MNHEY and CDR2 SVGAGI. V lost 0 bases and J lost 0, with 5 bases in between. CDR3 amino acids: CASSYSGMNTEAFF. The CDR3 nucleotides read TGTGCCAGCAGTTACTCGGGCATGAACACTGAAGCTTTCTTT.

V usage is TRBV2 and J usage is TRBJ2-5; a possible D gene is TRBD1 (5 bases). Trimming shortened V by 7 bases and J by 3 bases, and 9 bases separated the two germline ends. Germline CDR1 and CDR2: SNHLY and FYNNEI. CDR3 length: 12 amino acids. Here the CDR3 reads CASKGNKETQYF. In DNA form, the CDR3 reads TGTGCCAGCAAGGGGAATAAAGAGACCCAGTACTTC.

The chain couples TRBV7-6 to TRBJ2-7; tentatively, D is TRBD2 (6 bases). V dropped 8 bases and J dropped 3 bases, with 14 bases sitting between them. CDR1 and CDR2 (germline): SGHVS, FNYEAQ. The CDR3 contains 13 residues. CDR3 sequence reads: CASRPTSGYEQYF. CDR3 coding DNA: TGTGCCAGCCGACCGACTAGTGGCTACGAGCAGTACTTC.

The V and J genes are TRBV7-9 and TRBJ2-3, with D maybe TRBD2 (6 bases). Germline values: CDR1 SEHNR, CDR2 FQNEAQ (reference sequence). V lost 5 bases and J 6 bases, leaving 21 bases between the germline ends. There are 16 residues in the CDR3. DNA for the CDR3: TGTGCCAGCAGCCCGCAAGTCAACCGACTAGTTGATACGCAGTATTTT. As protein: CASSPQVNRLVDTQYF. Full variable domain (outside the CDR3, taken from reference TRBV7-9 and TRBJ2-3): DTGVSQNPRHKITKRGQNVTFRCDPISEHNRLYWYRQTLGQGPEFLTYFQNEAQLEKSRLLSDRFSAERPKGSFSTLEIQRTEQGDSAMYLCASSPQVNRLVDTQYFGPGTRLTVL.

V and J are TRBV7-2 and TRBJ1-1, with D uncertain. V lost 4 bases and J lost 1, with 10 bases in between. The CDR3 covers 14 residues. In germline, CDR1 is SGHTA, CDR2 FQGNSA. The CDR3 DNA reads TGTGCCAGCAGCTCTCGTGCACAGAACACTGAAGCTTTCTTT. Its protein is CASSSRAQNTEAFF. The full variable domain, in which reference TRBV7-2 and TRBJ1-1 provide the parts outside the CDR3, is GAGVSQSPSNKVTEKGKDVELRCDPISGHTALYWYRQSLGQGLEFLIYFQGNSAPDKSGLPSDRFSAERTGGSVSTLTIQRTQQEDSAVYLCASSSRAQNTEAFFGQGTRLTVV.

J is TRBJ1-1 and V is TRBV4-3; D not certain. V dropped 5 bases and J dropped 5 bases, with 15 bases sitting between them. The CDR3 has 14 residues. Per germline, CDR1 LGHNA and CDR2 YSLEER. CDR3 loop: CASSTRSATTEAFF. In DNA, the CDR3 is TGCGCCAGCAGCACGCGATCAGCGACGACTGAAGCTTTCTTT.

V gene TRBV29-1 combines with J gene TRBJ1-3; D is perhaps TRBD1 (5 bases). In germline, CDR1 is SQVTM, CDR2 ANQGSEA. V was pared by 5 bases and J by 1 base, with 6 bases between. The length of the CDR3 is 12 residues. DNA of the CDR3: TGCAGCGTTCCAGGGTCTGGAAACACCATATATTTT. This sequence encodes CSVPGSGNTIYF. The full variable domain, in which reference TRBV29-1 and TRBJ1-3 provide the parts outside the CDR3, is SAVISQKPSRDICQRGTSLTIQCQVDSQVTMMFWYRQQPGQSLTLIATANQGSEATYESGFVIDKFPISRPNLTFSTLTVSNMSPEDSSIYLCSVPGSGNTIYFGEGSWLTVV.

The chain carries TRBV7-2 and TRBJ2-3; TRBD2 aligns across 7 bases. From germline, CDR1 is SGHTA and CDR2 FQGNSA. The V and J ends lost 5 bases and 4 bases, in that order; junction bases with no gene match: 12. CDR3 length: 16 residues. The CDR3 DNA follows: TGTGCCAGCAGCCTCCTGGGGTCGGGAGGCGCAGATACGCAGTATTTT. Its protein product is CASSLLGSGGADTQYF.

CDR3 sequence: CASSQAPSGSSTDTQYF. CDR3 sequence (DNA): TGTGCCAGCAGCCAAGCTCCTAGCGGTTCTAGCACAGATACGCAGTATTTT. The chain links TRBV4-2 to TRBJ2-3; TRBD2 matches at 7 bases. Germline CDR1 LGHNA, CDR2 YNFKEQ. This CDR3 is 17 amino acids long. V trimming: 1 base; J trimming: 0 bases; junction bases outside the gene matches: 7.

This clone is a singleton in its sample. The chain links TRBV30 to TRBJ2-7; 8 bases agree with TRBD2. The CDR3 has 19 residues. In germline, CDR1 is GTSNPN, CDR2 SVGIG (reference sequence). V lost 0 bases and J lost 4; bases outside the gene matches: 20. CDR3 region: CAWSVRSGLKGRGGYEQYF. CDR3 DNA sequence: TGTGCCTGGAGTGTACGGTCGGGATTAAAGGGCCGGGGGGGTTACGAGCAGTACTTC.